One sample yielded the 26 T cell receptor beta chains listed below, sequenced in a study of pediatric ulcerative colitis. TCRdb's table, derived via immunoSEQ multiplex PCR, lists solely in-frame clones and lacks some. The repertoire has approximately 38,000 clones, 75% of them found once; the top ten carry about 9.1%. Rectal tissue came from one to two pinch biopsies taken at colonoscopy. Sequenced sample: gut tissue. Receptor source: a boy between 5 and 17 years old with severe ulcerative colitis.

This chain joins TRBV4-1 and TRBJ1-5; TRBD1 aligns across 12 bases. CDR3 length: 19 residues. The V segment lost 4 bases and the J segment 1 base; nucleotides outside the gene matches: 11. Germline assignment: CDR1 MGHRA and CDR2 YSYEKL. The CDR3 DNA follows: TGCGCCAGCAGCCCCCCTCCCGGGACAGGGGGCTTCAGCAATCAGCCCCAGCATTTT. This encodes CASSPPPGTGGFSNQPQHF.

The J gene is TRBJ1-2, the V gene TRBV5-1; a possible D gene is TRBD1 (6 bases). The CDR3 extends over 16 amino acids. Germline V gene sequence: CDR1 SGHRS, CDR2 YFSETQ. V shed 4 bases and J shed 2 bases, with 18 bases lying between them. CDR3 loop: CASSMGATTLNYGYTF. For the CDR3, the DNA is TGCGCCAGCAGCATGGGGGCGACGACTCTCAACTATGGCTACACCTTC.

V usage is TRBV19 and J usage is TRBJ2-2; D is unclear. V was trimmed by 8 bases and J by 5 bases, leaving 9 bases between them. The CDR3 extends over 12 amino acids. The germline gives CDR1 LNHDA, CDR2 SQIVND (reference sequence). The CDR3 sequence is CASCRFTGELFF. CDR3 nucleotide sequence: TGTGCCAGTTGCAGGTTTACCGGGGAGCTGTTTTTT.

This clone was counted a few times. The J gene is TRBJ2-5, the V gene TRBV25-1; 9 bases agree with TRBD2. The CDR3 length is 16 residues. Germline-derived CDR1 and CDR2 are MGHDK and SYGVNS. V trimming: 5 bases; J trimming: 4 bases; junction bases outside the gene matches: 11. Written as DNA, the CDR3 is TGTGCCAGCAGTTTTTGGCGGGGGGGCCAAGGAGAGACCCAGTACTTC. Translating gives CASSFWRGGQGETQYF.

The rearrangement joins TRBV27 to TRBJ1-3; no reliable D call. The germline V gene encodes CDR1 MNHEY and CDR2 SMNVEV (reference sequence). The CDR3 runs to 14 residues. V lost 2 bases, J lost 8 bases, and 13 bases lay in between. The CDR3 here is CASSLTAGRDTIYF. CDR3 sequence (DNA): TGTGCCAGCAGTTTAACGGCCGGGCGTGACACCATATATTTT.

This clone was observed a handful of times. The rearrangement links TRBV4-1 to TRBJ1-5; D is unresolved. The CDR3 is made up of 16 amino acids. Trimming shortened V by 4 bases and J by 5 bases, and 18 bases separated the two germline ends. Germline V gene sequence: CDR1 MGHRA, CDR2 YSYEKL. CDR3 loop: CASSPSVAREDQPQHF. For the CDR3, the DNA is TGCGCCAGCAGCCCTTCGGTGGCACGAGAGGATCAGCCCCAGCATTTT.

Only a few counts were recorded for this clone. The chain carries TRBV10-3 and TRBJ2-3, with D perhaps matching TRBD2 (6 bases). Per the germline V gene, CDR1 is ENHRY and CDR2 is SYGVKD. CDR3 length: 18 residues. V was trimmed by 4 bases and J by 4 bases, leaving 24 bases between them. CDR3 sequence reads: CAISVRELVGGVPDTQYF. Written as DNA, the CDR3 is TGTGCCATCAGTGTCAGGGAACTAGTGGGGGGAGTACCAGATACGCAGTATTTT.

V usage is TRBV6-5 and J usage is TRBJ2-1; tentatively, D is TRBD2 (7 bases). This CDR3 spans 14 amino acids. CDR1 is MNHEY, CDR2 SVGAGI, per germline. Trimming took 0 bases from V and 10 from J, leaving 13 bases between them. CDR3 amino acids: CASSYSVGGPEQFF. For the CDR3, the DNA is TGTGCCAGCAGTTACTCTGTGGGGGGGCCCGAGCAGTTCTTC.

The chain joins TRBV6-5 to TRBJ1-1; 8 bases fit TRBD1. V lost 5 bases and J lost 6; bases outside the gene matches: 8. Germline CDR1 and CDR2: MNHEY and SVGAGI. CDR3 length equals 14 residues. The CDR3 DNA follows: TGTGCCAGCAGTGGACAGACAGGGGTCGCTGAAGCTTTCTTT. Translating it yields CASSGQTGVAEAFF.

The chain links TRBV5-1 to TRBJ1-2; perhaps TRBD1 as D (5 bases). The CDR3 totals 17 residues. Germline lookup yields CDR1 SGHRS and CDR2 YFSETQ. The V end was cut by 0 bases, the J end by 4 bases, with 19 bases between. CDR3 loop: CASSLAVAGMYGYGYTF. In DNA form, the CDR3 reads TGCGCCAGCAGCTTGGCCGTGGCAGGGATGTACGGCTATGGCTACACCTTC.

The rearrangement links TRBV7-4 to TRBJ1-4; D is unclear. The CDR3 totals 11 residues. The ends were cut back, 5 bases at V and 8 bases at J, with 6 bases in the middle. Germline CDR1 and CDR2: SGHVT and SQSDAQ. The CDR3 DNA reads as TGTGCCAGCAGCCCAGAAGAAAAACTGTTTTTT. It encodes CASSPEEKLFF.

This clone was found once. This chain connects TRBV5-5 to TRBJ1-1, with 10 positions matching TRBD1. The CDR3 has 14 amino acids. V gave up 4 bases and J gave up 4 bases; unmatched junction bases: 4. The V gene's germline CDR1 is SGHKS and CDR2 YYEKEE (reference sequence). CDR3 nucleotide sequence: TGTGCCAGCAGCGCGGGACAGGGGCCCACTGAAGCTTTCTTT. Protein: CASSAGQGPTEAFF. Supplemented by reference TRBV5-5 and TRBJ1-1, the full variable domain reads DAGVTQSPTHLIKTRGQQVTLRCSPISGHKSVSWYQQVLGQGPQFIFQYYEKEERGRGNFPDRFSARQFPNYSSELNVNALLLGDSALYLCASSAGQGPTEAFFGQGTRLTVV.

The chain has TRBV6-5 and TRBJ1-4; TRBD1 might be the D (5 bases). CDR3 length equals 15 residues. Trimming removed 0 bases from V and 5 bases from J, with 10 bases in between. Per germline, CDR1 MNHEY and CDR2 SVGAGI. The CDR3 sequence is CASSYSSGRNEKLFF. CDR3 coding DNA: TGTGCCAGCAGTTACTCGTCAGGGCGCAATGAAAAACTGTTTTTT.

This clone was observed a single time. DNA for the CDR3: TGTGCCAGCAGCGTCCTTGGTTCTCTATCTGGCTACACCTTC. This encodes CASSVLGSLSGYTF. The chain recombines TRBV9 with TRBJ1-2; D gene ambiguous. This CDR3 is built from 14 residues. V was pared by 2 bases and J by 7 bases, with 15 bases between. CDR1 and CDR2 from the germline V gene are SGDLS and YYNGEE. The complete variable domain, with remaining parts taken from reference TRBV9 and TRBJ1-2, reads DSGVTQTPKHLITATGQRVTLRCSPRSGDLSVYWYQQSLDQGLQFLIQYYNGEERAKGNILERFSAQQFPDLHSELNLSSLELGDSALYFCASSVLGSLSGYTFGSGTRLTVV.

The CDR3 DNA sequence: TGTGCCAGCAGCTTTTCAGGGAGGGGAGAGACCCAGTACTTC. Its protein is CASSFSGRGETQYF. This chain connects TRBV7-2 to TRBJ2-5, with 7 bases identical to TRBD2. CDR1 is SGHTA, CDR2 FQGNSA, per germline. V was pared by 3 bases and J by 4 bases, with 5 bases of the junction left unmatched. The CDR3 has 14 residues.

This clone was counted a single time. The genes are TRBV6-5 and TRBJ1-2; D ambiguous. The CDR3 is made up of 13 amino acids. Trimming left V 6 bases short and J 5 bases short, with 13 bases between. The V gene's germline CDR1 is MNHEY and CDR2 SVGAGI. The CDR3 spells CASRGGVRYGYTF. CDR3 nucleotides: TGTGCCAGCAGGGGCGGGGTTCGGTATGGCTACACCTTC.

This clone was detected only a few times. This chain joins TRBV5-1 and TRBJ1-5, with D maybe TRBD1 (6 bases). Germline V gene sequence: CDR1 SGHRS, CDR2 YFSETQ. Trimming removed 5 bases from V and 4 bases from J, with 13 bases in between. This CDR3 has 14 amino acids. CDR3 sequence (DNA): TGCGCCAGCAGACCCGGACAGCAGAATCAGCCCCAGCATTTT. This gives the protein CASRPGQQNQPQHF.

The rearrangement uses TRBV5-8 and TRBJ2-1, with 8 nucleotides matching TRBD1. J lost 6 bases, V lost 0 bases, and 5 bases had no gene match. Per germline, CDR1 SGHTS and CDR2 YDEGEE. The CDR3 has 15 residues. CDR3 region: CASSLEVGQGNEQFF. CDR3 DNA: TGTGCCAGCAGCTTGGAGGTTGGACAGGGCAATGAGCAGTTCTTC.

The chain combines TRBV6-1 with TRBJ1-3; 8 nucleotides agree with TRBD1. The germline V gene encodes CDR1 MNHNS and CDR2 SASEGT. V lost 6 bases to trimming and J lost 1 base; unmatched junction nucleotides: 2. This CDR3 is built from 14 residues. The CDR3, as DNA: TGTGCCAGCAGACAGGGGGTGTCTGGAAACACCATATATTTT. Translation: CASRQGVSGNTIYF.

This clone was seen only once. J is TRBJ2-3 and V is TRBV7-2; a weak D match, TRBD2 (6 bases). CDR3 length equals 17 residues. V gave up 1 base and J gave up 0 bases, with 14 bases separating them. Germline CDR1 SGHTA, CDR2 FQGNSA. CDR3 coding DNA: TGTGCCAGCAGCTTAGATAGGGGAGGTCTTAGCACAGATACGCAGTATTTT. It codes for CASSLDRGGLSTDTQYF.

V gene TRBV6-1 combines with J gene TRBJ1-2; possible D gene TRBD1, 6 bases. Germline CDR1 is MNHNS and CDR2 is SASEGT. The CDR3 consists of 15 residues. The V gene lost 2 bases and the J gene lost 4 bases, with 14 bases spanning the gap. CDR3 in amino acids: CASSEILRDIYGYTF. For the CDR3, the DNA is TGTGCCAGCAGTGAAATTCTTCGGGACATCTATGGCTACACCTTC.

The chain has TRBV6-5 and TRBJ1-2; D is undetermined. Germline CDR1 is MNHEY and CDR2 is SVGAGI. The CDR3 spans 16 residues. Trimming stripped 0 bases from V and 3 bases from J, with 14 bases between. Here the CDR3 reads CASSYSPAAPDYGYTF. The CDR3 nucleotides are TGTGCCAGCAGTTACTCTCCGGCAGCCCCCGACTATGGCTACACCTTC.

This sequence joins TRBV7-9 and TRBJ1-2, with a weak D call TRBD1 (6 bases). The CDR3 length is 13 residues. Germline assignment: CDR1 SEHNR and CDR2 FQNEAQ (reference sequence). V gave up 2 bases and J gave up 4 bases, with 8 bases separating them. The CDR3 DNA is TGTGCCAGCAGCTTAATACAGGGCTATGGCTACACCTTC. Its protein product is CASSLIQGYGYTF. Based on the CDR3 plus reference TRBV7-9 and TRBJ1-2, the full variable domain is DTGVSQNPRHKITKRGQNVTFRCDPISEHNRLYWYRQTLGQGPEFLTYFQNEAQLEKSRLLSDRFSAERPKGSFSTLEIQRTEQGDSAMYLCASSLIQGYGYTFGSGTRLTVV.

This clone showed up just a few times. This sequence joins TRBV5-1 and TRBJ1-4, with D hard to call. Trimming left V 4 bases short and J 8 bases short, with 15 bases between. The CDR3 is 14 amino acids. Germline assignment: CDR1 SGHRS and CDR2 YFSETQ. The CDR3 protein is CASSLEWGNEKLFF. The CDR3 nucleotides are TGCGCCAGCAGCCTCGAGTGGGGAAACGAAAAACTGTTTTTT.

This clone has just one count. The rearrangement joins TRBV18 to TRBJ1-5; 7 nucleotides align to TRBD1. The V gene's germline CDR1 is KGHSH and CDR2 LQKENI. This CDR3 has 13 residues. With V trimmed by 6 bases and J by 8 bases, 7 bases remained unmatched. CDR3 amino acids: CASSRQGSKPQHF. The CDR3 DNA follows: TGTGCCAGCTCCCGACAGGGTTCGAAGCCCCAGCATTTT.

This clone was seen more than once but under ten times. V usage is TRBV5-4 and J usage is TRBJ2-7; tentatively, D is TRBD2 (6 bases). From germline, CDR1 is SGHNT and CDR2 YYREEE (reference sequence). V lost 5 bases and J 7 bases, leaving 25 bases between the germline ends. This CDR3 region has 16 residues. The CDR3 coding sequence is TGTGCCAGCAGTCCGACTAGTGGGCATCCGTGGGGGGAGCAGTACTTC. This encodes CASSPTSGHPWGEQYF. The entire variable domain, with the rest obtained from reference TRBV5-4 and TRBJ2-7, is as follows: ETGVTQSPTHLIKTRGQQVTLRCSSQSGHNTVSWYQQALGQGPQFIFQYYREEENGRGNFPPRFSGLQFPNYSSELNVNALELDDSALYLCASSPTSGHPWGEQYFGPGTRLTVT.